This TCR beta chain was identified in a study of circulating CD8 cells and anti-PD-1 response in melanoma. General observations from the study: At M1, fewer than 8% of TRB clonotypes appeared in multiple subsets. Some patients were treatment-naive; others were previously treated.

By share of the sample, this clonotype is medium-sized (0.01 to 0.1%). Its antigen remains unidentified. TCR libraries were prepared from 15 ng of total RNA with the QIAseq Immune Repertoire TCR panel. TCRdb passed the reads through MiXCR, listing each CDR3 protein once. In the table there are 720 or so distinct CDR3 sequences, roughly a tenth of which are singletons. From live CD3+CD8+TCRalphabeta+ cells, four PD-1 and/or TIGIT subsets were sorted. The CDR3 runs 13 residues. V lost 4 bases and J lost 0, with 7 bases in between. This rearrangement joins TRBV12-3 or TRBV12-4 to TRBJ2-7; D call uncertain. Sequenced material: CD8+ T cells from PBMCs, taken at baseline or after one month of anti-PD-1 therapy (not recorded which). The TCR originated in a human donor with melanoma. CDR3 in DNA: TGTGCCAGCAGTTCGGCAGGCTCCTACGAGCAGTACTTC. Translation: CASSSAGSYEQYF.